This TCR beta chain was observed in a study of blood T cell repertoires in COVID-19. Study-level background: Samples came from the United States, Italy and Spain, spanning acute and convalescent COVID-19. Sources were T cells, B-cell-depleted T cells, or PBMCs; the material itself was cDNA or gDNA.

Source study methods: Using reference gene primer amplification, nucleated cell counts were estimated. Using immunoSEQ multiplex PCR, the repertoire was profiled, and TCRdb retains in-frame clones only, with some absent. That table supplies the V and J calls and clone size; D and trimming were determined from the DNA. Here the sample spans 70,000 to 85,000 clones, around four fifths being singletons. The specimen was peripheral blood. The TCR originated in a man aged 80 or over with active or convalescent COVID-19.

CDR3 sequence: CASSPQTSGRFTGELFF. DNA for the CDR3: TGTGCCAGCAGTCCCCAAACTAGCGGGAGGTTTACCGGGGAGCTGTTTTTT. The chain employs TRBV28 and TRBJ2-2; 12 nucleotides agree with TRBD2. This CDR3 is built from 17 residues. Germline CDR1 MDHEN, CDR2 SYDVKM. Trimming took 5 bases from V and 5 from J; bases not matched to a gene: 9.